These 32 T cell receptor beta chains were all obtained from the same sample, sequenced in a study of identifying expanded T cells in peripheral blood. The assay was immunoSEQ multiplex PCR, and TCRdb's table has in-frame clones only and misses some. This sample has under 90,000 clones, with around 91% found just once. The sequenced material came from blood. The receptors were gathered from a person aged 18 to 75 in good health.

The rearrangement joins TRBV2 to TRBJ2-7, with D unresolved. V shed 3 bases and J shed 5 bases, with 14 bases lying between them. This CDR3 contains 14 residues. The germline CDR1 and CDR2 sequences are SNHLY and FYNNEI. This CDR3 is CASSDRSLMDEQYF. CDR3 DNA sequence: TGTGCCAGCAGTGACAGAAGTCTAATGGACGAGCAGTACTTC.

The V and J genes are TRBV23-1 and TRBJ1-2; 9 bases fit TRBD1. TRBV23-1 is sorted into the ORF group, with uncertain function. The V segment lost 7 bases and the J segment 4 bases; nucleotides outside the gene matches: 10. The CDR3 loop spans 15 amino acids. CDR3 protein: CASTHRTGDFYGYTF. CDR3 in DNA: TGCGCCAGCACCCATCGGACAGGGGACTTCTATGGCTACACCTTC.

This chain links TRBV2 with TRBJ2-7; 8 bases agree with TRBD1. This CDR3 spans 15 amino acids. Per the germline V gene, CDR1 is SNHLY and CDR2 is FYNNEI. Trimming removed 2 bases from V and 2 bases from J; junction bases left unmatched: 5. CDR3 protein: CASSETWTGTYEQYF. CDR3 DNA sequence: TGTGCCAGCAGTGAAACTTGGACAGGGACCTACGAGCAGTACTTC.

In DNA form, the CDR3 reads TGTGCCAGCAGTCGGGGCTATGGCTACACCTTC. Translation: CASSRGYGYTF. The V gene is TRBV6-1, the J gene TRBJ1-2, with D unclear. Germline V lookup: CDR1 MNHNS, CDR2 SASEGT. This CDR3 spans 11 amino acids. Trimming cost V 5 bases and J 4 bases, with 5 bases left between them.

This chain joins TRBV4-2 and TRBJ2-7, with no clear D. V shed 5 bases and J shed 3 bases, with 17 bases lying between them. The CDR3 is 15 amino acids. Germline CDR1 reads LGHNA; CDR2 reads YNFKEQ. CDR3 coding DNA: TGTGCCAGCAGCTCTCTAGTTACCCGGAACTACGAGCAGTACTTC. Encoded protein: CASSSLVTRNYEQYF.

For the CDR3, the DNA is TGTGCCAGCAGCTTAGCCCGGGGGGGGACCCCGGAGTTCTTC. This sequence encodes CASSLARGGTPEFF. The gene calls are TRBV7-2 and TRBJ2-1; 8 nucleotides agree with TRBD2. CDR1 SGHTA and CDR2 FQGNSA come from the germline V gene. With 0 bases clipped from V and 14 bases from J, the junction kept 9 bases outside the gene matches. This CDR3 contains 14 residues.

This rearrangement joins TRBV4-3 to TRBJ1-2; D remains ambiguous. V was trimmed by 1 base and J by 4 bases, leaving 10 bases between them. In germline, CDR1 is LGHNA, CDR2 YSLEER. The CDR3 is made up of 14 amino acids. The CDR3 DNA sequence: TGCGCCAGCAGCCAAGGAGGAATGGGCTATGGCTACACCTTC. Translation: CASSQGGMGYGYTF.

The gene calls are TRBV5-1 and TRBJ2-3, with D perhaps matching TRBD2 (6 bases). With 4 bases removed from V and 1 base from J, the gap between germline ends came to 19 bases. CDR1 and CDR2 from the germline V gene are SGHRS and YFSETQ. This CDR3 comprises 17 residues. The CDR3: CASSPLNSGGGTDTQYF. The CDR3 bases are TGCGCCAGCAGCCCCCTAAATAGCGGAGGGGGCACAGATACGCAGTATTTT.

This clone was found a few times. The rearrangement uses TRBV4-1 and TRBJ2-6; D is unresolved. The length of the CDR3 is 16 residues. Germline V gives CDR1 MGHRA, CDR2 YSYEKL. Trimming stripped 0 bases from V and 2 bases from J, with 8 bases between. Here the CDR3 DNA reads TGCGCCAGCAGCCAAGATCCGGGTACTGGGGCCAACGTCCTGACTTTC. Translating gives CASSQDPGTGANVLTF.

The rearrangement uses TRBV5-4 and TRBJ2-7, with a tentative D call TRBD2 (7 bases). The CDR3 runs 16 residues. Trimming stripped 4 bases from V and 7 bases from J, with 24 bases between. Germline loops: CDR1 SGHNT, CDR2 YYREEE (reference sequence). The CDR3 DNA sequence: TGTGCCAGCAGCCTTACTATTGGGCGGGGGCGAGGGGAGCAGTACTTC. This translates into CASSLTIGRGRGEQYF.

The chain is built from TRBV28 and TRBJ1-2; D possibly corresponds to TRBD1 (5 bases). The CDR3 sequence is 12 residues long. CDR1 and CDR2 from the germline V gene are MDHEN and SYDVKM. V was cut by 11 bases and J by 8 bases, with 18 bases left in between. The CDR3 coding sequence is TGTGCCGGCGACGGGGGTTCAAAAGGCTACACCTTC. It codes for CAGDGGSKGYTF.

The chain couples TRBV5-1 to TRBJ2-7; 7 bases agree with TRBD1. The V gene end was trimmed by 4 bases and the J gene end by 4 bases; junction bases not matched to a gene: 8. Per the germline V gene, CDR1 is SGHRS and CDR2 is YFSETQ. The CDR3 runs to 14 residues. The CDR3 spells CASSIDRVGYEQYF. The CDR3 nucleotides read TGCGCCAGCAGCATCGACAGGGTCGGGTACGAGCAGTACTTC.

CDR3 sequence (DNA): TGCGCCAGCAGCTTAGGCGGGGAAAAAACCGGGGAGCTGTTTTTT. This codes for CASSLGGEKTGELFF. The chain links TRBV5-1 to TRBJ2-2; possible D gene TRBD2, 6 bases. Trimming took 2 bases from V and 5 from J, leaving 13 bases between them. Germline lookup yields CDR1 SGHRS and CDR2 YFSETQ. The CDR3 totals 15 residues. Supplemented by reference TRBV5-1 and TRBJ2-2, the full variable domain reads KAGVTQTPRYLIKTRGQQVTLSCSPISGHRSVSWYQQTPGQGLQFLFEYFSETQRNKGNFPGRFSGRQFSNSRSEMNVSTLELGDSALYLCASSLGGEKTGELFFGEGSRLTVL.

This clone has a single count. The rearrangement joins TRBV6-6 to TRBJ2-1, with D perhaps matching TRBD2 (7 bases). Germline V gives CDR1 MNHNY, CDR2 SVGAGI (reference sequence). This CDR3 has 15 amino acids. Trimming shortened V by 4 bases and J by 12 bases, and 22 bases separated the two germline ends. This CDR3 reads CASSSNGGGAFGQFF. In nucleotides, the CDR3 is TGTGCCAGCAGTTCCAACGGTGGGGGGGCTTTTGGGCAGTTCTTC.

In this sample, this clone turned up once. The chain recombines TRBV7-2 with TRBJ2-6; D remains unclear. CDR1 and CDR2 from the germline V gene are SGHTA and FQGNSA. CDR3 size: 13 residues. V gave up 3 bases and J gave up 3 bases, with 3 bases separating them. CDR3 sequence: CASSFFGANVLTF. The CDR3 nucleotides read TGTGCCAGCAGCTTCTTTGGGGCCAACGTCCTGACTTTC.

This clone was detected only once. This chain links TRBV10-3 with TRBJ1-2; a weak D match, TRBD1 (5 bases). The CDR3 is made up of 13 amino acids. The germline V gene has CDR1 ENHRY and CDR2 SYGVKD. The V end lost 7 bases, the J end lost 6 bases, and 15 bases lay between the germline ends. CDR3 nucleotides: TGTGCCATCACCGAGACAGCGCGGCATGGCTACACCTTC. It encodes CAITETARHGYTF.

V and J are TRBV7-2 and TRBJ2-2; 12 bases agree with TRBD2. CDR1 and CDR2 from the germline V gene are SGHTA and FQGNSA. V lost 0 bases and J lost 3; bases outside the gene matches: 5. This CDR3 is built from 18 residues. The CDR3 sequence is CASSLAPSGGVYTGELFF. The CDR3, as DNA: TGTGCCAGCAGCTTAGCCCCTAGCGGGGGGGTTTACACCGGGGAGCTGTTTTTT.

The chain couples TRBV28 to TRBJ1-1; D is uncertain. The length of the CDR3 is 11 residues. Germline V gives CDR1 MDHEN, CDR2 SYDVKM. V shed 6 bases and J shed 11 bases, with 13 bases lying between them. In nucleotides, the CDR3 is TGTGCCAGCAGGTCAGACCTGGGGGCTTTCTTT. Protein product: CASRSDLGAFF.

The chain recombines TRBV5-1 with TRBJ2-2, with D unclear. The CDR3 consists of 11 residues. Trimming took off 4 bases at V and 5 bases at J, with 3 bases between the two ends. The germline V gene encodes CDR1 SGHRS and CDR2 YFSETQ. The CDR3 DNA reads TGCGCCAGCAGCGGGACCGGGGAGCTGTTTTTT. Residues: CASSGTGELFF.

This rearrangement joins TRBV30 to TRBJ1-1; possibly TRBD1 for D (6 bases). CDR1 is GTSNPN and CDR2 is SVGIG in the germline V gene (reference sequence). The CDR3 contains 14 residues. V gave up 3 bases and J gave up 1 base, with 12 bases separating them. The CDR3 protein is CAWRGGGQNTEAFF. The CDR3 nucleotides read TGTGCCTGGAGAGGGGGAGGACAGAACACTGAAGCTTTCTTT.

The V gene is TRBV6-6, the J gene TRBJ2-5, with D unclear. The J call may be incorrect, as the DNA end agrees better with TRBJ2-7. Germline values: CDR1 MNHNY, CDR2 SVGAGI (reference sequence). The CDR3 has 14 residues. CDR3 sequence (DNA): TGTGCCAGCAGTCCTTATCCCTCCACCTACGAGCAGTACTTC. Protein product: CASSPYPSTYEQYF.

This chain uses TRBV6-1 with TRBJ1-1; 9 bases are a match to TRBD1. The CDR3 extends over 14 amino acids. Per the germline V gene, CDR1 is MNHNS and CDR2 is SASEGT. V lost 6 bases and J lost 2; bases outside the gene matches: 4. This CDR3 reads CASRPGQGNTEAFF. CDR3 sequence (DNA): TGTGCCAGCAGGCCGGGACAGGGAAACACTGAAGCTTTCTTT.

This chain joins TRBV27 and TRBJ1-2; D ambiguous. Germline V gives CDR1 MNHEY, CDR2 SMNVEV (reference sequence). V lost 2 bases to trimming and J lost 8 bases, with 21 bases between them. The length of the CDR3 is 16 residues. The CDR3 DNA is TGTGCCAGCAGTTTAGGGCCCGACGTACGAGCGGGCGGCTACACCTTC. It specifies CASSLGPDVRAGGYTF.

The J gene is TRBJ2-7, the V gene TRBV6-5; TRBD1 might be the D (5 bases). The germline V and J ends were trimmed by 3 bases and 3 bases, with 9 bases remaining between them. Germline CDR1 MNHEY, CDR2 SVGAGI. The length of the CDR3 is 13 residues. This CDR3 is CASSYRQNYEQYF. CDR3 nucleotides: TGTGCCAGCAGTTATAGACAGAACTACGAGCAGTACTTC.

This chain joins TRBV25-1 and TRBJ1-5; 12 nucleotides align to TRBD1. The CDR3 contains 15 residues. J gave up 6 bases and V 3 bases, and 3 bases lay outside the gene matches. CDR1 is MGHDK and CDR2 is SYGVNS in the germline V gene. The DNA of the CDR3 is TGTGCCAGCAGTGAGGGACAGGGGGCTGGTCAGCCCCAGCATTTT. Residues: CASSEGQGAGQPQHF.

The CDR3 loop reads CATTRGRHYGGRNNEQFF. CDR3 nucleotides: TGTGCCACCACCCGTGGCCGGCATTACGGAGGACGGAACAATGAGCAGTTCTTC. The rearrangement links TRBV15 to TRBJ2-1, with D perhaps matching TRBD2 (5 bases). Germline CDR1 LNHNV, CDR2 YYDKDF (reference sequence). The CDR3 consists of 18 residues. Trimming left V 7 bases short and J 5 bases short, with 27 bases between.

This clone has just one count. The J gene is TRBJ2-5, the V gene TRBV28, with D possibly being TRBD2 (6 bases). CDR1 and CDR2 from the germline V gene are MDHEN and SYDVKM. This CDR3 region has 16 residues. Deletions cut 3 bases from V and 3 bases from J, with 17 bases between. CDR3 sequence reads: CASSFSQDYPKETQYF. The CDR3 DNA is TGTGCCAGCAGTTTCAGTCAGGACTACCCGAAAGAGACCCAGTACTTC.

The chain couples TRBV19 to TRBJ2-5, with 11 bases matching TRBD2. The V gene's germline CDR1 is LNHDA and CDR2 SQIVND (reference sequence). This CDR3 is built from 15 residues. Losses at the gene ends were 6 bases for V and 5 bases for J; bases not matched to a gene: 8. The CDR3 nucleotides read TGTGCCAGTAGCATAACTAGCGGGGGACGGGAGACCCAGTACTTC. This encodes CASSITSGGRETQYF.

The V call is TRBV2, the J call TRBJ2-7, with 10 bases matching TRBD1. Germline assignment: CDR1 SNHLY and CDR2 FYNNEI. The ends lost 11 bases at V and 3 bases at J; junction bases unmatched: 4. The CDR3 sequence is 12 residues long. The CDR3 nucleotides read TGTGCCGAAGGACAGGGGGGCTACGAGCAGTACTTC. Protein sequence: CAEGQGGYEQYF.

This sequence joins TRBV4-2 and TRBJ1-1; D might be TRBD1 (6 bases). V dropped 3 bases and J dropped 1 base, with 9 bases sitting between them. Germline CDR1 reads LGHNA; CDR2 reads YNFKEQ. The CDR3 length is 14 residues. The CDR3 here is CASSQDRSNTEAFF. The CDR3 region has the DNA TGTGCCAGCAGCCAGGACAGATCGAACACTGAAGCTTTCTTT.

J is TRBJ2-7 and V is TRBV19; TRBD1 is a possible D gene (6 bases). Trimming left V 6 bases short and J 0 bases short, with 15 bases between. Germline V CDR1 and CDR2: LNHDA, SQIVND (reference sequence). The CDR3 is 15 residues long. CDR3 sequence (DNA): TGTGCCAGTAGCTGGTCGGCAGGGGCCTCCTACGAGCAGTACTTC. It specifies CASSWSAGASYEQYF.

The V call is TRBV28, the J call TRBJ2-1; D may be TRBD1 or TRBD2 (7 bases each). Germline CDR1 is MDHEN and CDR2 is SYDVKM. V shed 5 bases and J shed 7 bases, with 12 bases lying between them. The CDR3 spans 13 residues. The CDR3 DNA reads as TGTGCCAGCAGTGGGAGGGGGCCTAATGAGCAGTTCTTC. As protein: CASSGRGPNEQFF.